These 12 T cell receptor beta chains were all obtained from the same sample, sequenced in a study of blood T cell repertoires in COVID-19. The protocol was immunoSEQ multiplex PCR, while the TCRdb copy is restricted to in-frame clones and leaves out a portion. The sample yields approximately 480,000 clones, 85% to 90% seen once. Sequencing input: peripheral blood. These TCRs come from a man aged 18 to 30 with COVID-19, enrolled during active disease.

V usage is TRBV10-3 and J usage is TRBJ2-3; TRBD2 matches at 8 bases. The J segment lost 2 bases and the V segment lost 6 bases, leaving 19 bases of the junction unmatched. The CDR3 loop spans 19 amino acids. Germline loops: CDR1 ENHRY, CDR2 SYGVKD. The CDR3 reads CAISWHSGGQPTDTDTQYF. CDR3 coding DNA: TGTGCCATCAGCTGGCACAGCGGGGGACAACCTACAGACACAGATACGCAGTATTTT.

CDR3 sequence reads: CASSIDLLVAGGGYTF. The CDR3 DNA is TGTGCCAGTAGTATTGACCTTTTAGTGGCAGGAGGAGGCTACACCTTC. J is TRBJ1-2 and V is TRBV19; D remains unclear. Per the germline V gene, CDR1 is LNHDA and CDR2 is SQIVND (reference sequence). V gave up 3 bases and J gave up 8 bases, with 22 bases separating them. The CDR3 has 16 residues.

The chain joins TRBV5-1 to TRBJ1-2, with 7 bases aligning to TRBD1. Germline lookup yields CDR1 SGHRS and CDR2 YFSETQ. The V gene end was trimmed by 5 bases and the J gene end by 0 bases; junction bases not matched to a gene: 4. The CDR3 totals 14 residues. CDR3 sequence reads: CASRQGGANYGYTF. As DNA, the CDR3 is TGCGCCAGCAGGCAGGGGGGAGCTAACTATGGCTACACCTTC.

The chain is built from TRBV6-2 or TRBV6-3 and TRBJ2-7, with D possibly being TRBD2 (6 bases). Germline CDR1 reads MNHEY; CDR2 reads SVGEGT. CDR3 length equals 14 residues. Trimming pared 6 bases from V and 5 bases from J, leaving 17 bases between. The CDR3 DNA reads as TGTGCCAGCAGCCGGCTCCGGGAGTACCACGAGCAGTACTTC. Its protein product is CASSRLREYHEQYF.

This chain joins TRBV27 and TRBJ2-3; D possibly corresponds to TRBD2 (6 bases). CDR3 length: 14 amino acids. Germline V lookup: CDR1 MNHEY, CDR2 SMNVEV (reference sequence). Trimming stripped 7 bases from V and 1 base from J, with 12 bases between. The CDR3 region has the DNA TGTGCCAGCAAGATGGGGGGAGGCACAGATACGCAGTATTTT. This gives the protein CASKMGGGTDTQYF.

This clone occurred once. The chain carries TRBV12-3 or TRBV12-4 and TRBJ1-2; 7 nucleotides align to TRBD1. The CDR3 has 13 residues. J gave up 4 bases and V 5 bases, and 4 bases lay outside the gene matches. The CDR3 sequence is CASSPRTGYGYTF. The DNA of the CDR3 is TGTGCCAGCAGTCCTAGGACAGGCTATGGCTACACCTTC.

This chain connects TRBV9 to TRBJ2-1; D is possibly TRBD2 (5 bases). The CDR3 length is 13 residues. With 4 bases removed from V and 10 bases from J, the gap between germline ends came to 15 bases. The V gene's germline CDR1 is SGDLS and CDR2 YYNGEE. Here the CDR3 reads CASSPHLADEQFF. DNA for the CDR3: TGTGCCAGCAGCCCCCACCTAGCCGACGAGCAGTTCTTC.

This chain uses TRBV25-1 with TRBJ1-4, with TRBD1 as a possible D gene (5 bases). The germline V gene encodes CDR1 MGHDK and CDR2 SYGVNS. The CDR3 loop spans 14 amino acids. Trimming left V 2 bases short and J 7 bases short, with 11 bases between. Here the CDR3 reads CASSEQGASEKLFF. CDR3 coding DNA: TGTGCCAGCAGTGAACAAGGGGCTAGTGAAAAACTGTTTTTT.

Concerning this clone itself: Other DNA sequences from this sample encode an identical CDR3 as well. The genes are TRBV5-1 and TRBJ1-2; TRBD1 matches at 8 bases. This CDR3 has 13 residues. V was clipped by 4 bases and J by 8 bases; unmatched bases: 7. Germline loops: CDR1 SGHRS, CDR2 YFSETQ. The CDR3 nucleotides are TGCGCCAGCAGCCCCGGACAGGGAGGAGGCTACACCTTC. It is translated as CASSPGQGGGYTF.

CDR3 residues: CASSPRLAGWYSTDTQYF. The CDR3 coding sequence is TGTGCCAGCAGCCCGAGACTAGCGGGGTGGTATAGCACAGATACGCAGTATTTT. This chain connects TRBV5-5 to TRBJ2-3, with 11 bases aligning to TRBD2. This CDR3 is 18 amino acids long. V gave up 4 bases and J gave up 0 bases; unmatched junction bases: 10. The V gene's germline CDR1 is SGHKS and CDR2 YYEKEE (reference sequence).

This chain uses TRBV11-2 with TRBJ2-5; unclear D gene. Trimming removed 7 bases at V and 2 bases at J, with 8 bases between. CDR1 and CDR2 from the germline V gene are SGHAT and FQNNGV. This CDR3 is built from 12 residues. DNA of the CDR3: TGTGCCAGCAATAGATGGCAAGAGACCCAGTACTTC. Protein sequence: CASNRWQETQYF.

This chain links TRBV5-8 with TRBJ2-1; 7 bases fit TRBD2. The CDR3 totals 15 residues. Germline trimming cut 5 bases from V and 8 bases from J; bases unmatched to any gene: 13. Looked up from germline, CDR1 is SGHTS and CDR2 is YDEGEE. CDR3 residues: CASRISGGSRYEQFF. The DNA of the CDR3 is TGTGCCAGCAGGATATCTGGCGGGAGTCGGTATGAGCAGTTCTTC.